These 27 T cell receptor beta chains came from one sample sequenced in a study of blood T cell repertoires in COVID-19. Using immunoSEQ multiplex PCR, the repertoire was profiled, and TCRdb retains in-frame clones only, with some absent. Seen here are about 480,000 clones, 89% observed once, and the top ten hold 0.9%. Sequencing was performed on peripheral blood. The receptors were sampled from a man aged 18 to 35 with COVID-19, enrolled during active disease.

The chain carries TRBV5-1 and TRBJ1-1; tentative D call: TRBD1 (6 bases). The CDR3 length is 14 residues. Germline CDR1 reads SGHRS; CDR2 reads YFSETQ. With 7 bases removed from V and 4 bases from J, the gap between germline ends came to 17 bases. The DNA of the CDR3 is TGCGCCAGCGCCACCGGGGGGCCCGCCACTGAAGCTTTCTTT. Residues: CASATGGPATEAFF. Using reference TRBV5-1 and TRBJ1-1 for the parts outside the CDR3, the full variable domain is KAGVTQTPRYLIKTRGQQVTLSCSPISGHRSVSWYQQTPGQGLQFLFEYFSETQRNKGNFPGRFSGRQFSNSRSEMNVSTLELGDSALYLCASATGGPATEAFFGQGTRLTVV.

V gene TRBV12-5 combines with J gene TRBJ2-5, with D perhaps matching TRBD2 (5 bases). In germline, CDR1 is LGHNT, CDR2 FRNRAP. This CDR3 has 16 amino acids. The V end lost 0 bases, the J end lost 7 bases, and 18 bases lay between the germline ends. The CDR3 region has the DNA TGTGCTAGTGGTTTGGTACTAGAGACAACCGCCGGGACCCAGTACTTC. Protein sequence: CASGLVLETTAGTQYF.

Notes on this clone: Other nucleotide sequences from this sample produce the same CDR3. This chain links TRBV9 with TRBJ2-5; possibly TRBD2 for D (6 bases). The V and J ends lost 2 bases and 2 bases respectively, with 10 bases between them. The CDR3 has 14 amino acids. Per the germline V gene, CDR1 is SGDLS and CDR2 is YYNGEE. CDR3 protein: CASSVGTSQETQYF. The CDR3 DNA reads as TGTGCCAGCAGCGTGGGGACTTCTCAAGAGACCCAGTACTTC. Combining the CDR3 with reference TRBV9 and TRBJ2-5 gives the whole variable domain DSGVTQTPKHLITATGQRVTLRCSPRSGDLSVYWYQQSLDQGLQFLIQYYNGEERAKGNILERFSAQQFPDLHSELNLSSLELGDSALYFCASSVGTSQETQYFGPGTRLLVL.

The V call is TRBV11-1, the J call TRBJ2-1, with D possibly TRBD2 on 6 matching bases. Germline CDR1 and CDR2: SGHAT and FQDESV (reference sequence). The length of the CDR3 is 12 residues. Trimming removed 5 bases at V and 7 bases at J, with 9 bases between. CDR3 in DNA: TGTGCCAGCAGCCTGACTAGTAATGAGCAGTTCTTC. Translated: CASSLTSNEQFF.

CDR3 protein: CAWSVASNEQFF. The CDR3 DNA sequence: TGTGCCTGGAGTGTAGCGTCCAATGAGCAGTTCTTC. The rearrangement uses TRBV30 and TRBJ2-1; no firm D call. The CDR3 runs 12 residues. Trimming cost V 0 bases and J 6 bases, with 6 bases left between them. Germline CDR1 is GTSNPN and CDR2 is SVGIG (reference sequence).

The V gene is TRBV6-5, the J gene TRBJ1-1; no reliable D call. Germline V gene lookup returns CDR1 MNHEY and CDR2 SVGAGI. V was trimmed by 1 base and J by 4 bases, leaving 13 bases between them. The CDR3 covers 15 residues. This CDR3 reads CASSYFSVLSTEAFF. The CDR3 bases are TGTGCCAGCAGTTACTTTTCAGTCCTCTCCACTGAAGCTTTCTTT.

This clone was counted a single time. CDR3 sequence: CASSIQGYGYTF. The CDR3 DNA follows: TGTGCCAGTAGTATACAGGGATACGGCTACACCTTC. The chain combines TRBV19 with TRBJ1-2; weak D call: TRBD1 (5 bases). Germline assignment: CDR1 LNHDA and CDR2 SQIVND (reference sequence). Deletions cut 2 bases from V and 8 bases from J, with 9 bases between. The CDR3 covers 12 residues.

The rearrangement links TRBV25-1 to TRBJ2-3, with D maybe TRBD2 (5 bases). Germline V lookup: CDR1 MGHDK, CDR2 SYGVNS. V was shortened by 3 bases and J by 6 bases, with 10 bases between the two germline ends. The CDR3 has 13 amino acids. Here the CDR3 reads CASSDRGPDTQYF. The CDR3 bases are TGTGCCAGCAGTGACCGGGGTCCCGATACGCAGTATTTT. Full variable domain (missing parts from reference TRBV25-1 and TRBJ2-3): EADIYQTPRYLVIGTGKKITLECSQTMGHDKMYWYQQDPGMELHLIHYSYGVNSTEKGDLSSESTVSRIRTEHFPLTLESARPSHTSQYLCASSDRGPDTQYFGPGTRLTVL.

Only a few counts were recorded for this clone. The chain carries TRBV9 and TRBJ1-1; TRBD1 agrees at 7 bases. The V gene's germline CDR1 is SGDLS and CDR2 YYNGEE. This CDR3 comprises 14 residues. V shed 4 bases, J shed 7 bases, and the junction held 10 bases outside the gene matches. As DNA, the CDR3 is TGTGCCAGCAGCCCCCTGACAGGGAGAAGTGAAGCTTTCTTT. Its protein product is CASSPLTGRSEAFF.

This chain links TRBV7-7 with TRBJ1-1; D is perhaps TRBD1 (5 bases). CDR3 length: 21 residues. V dropped 0 bases and J dropped 0 bases, with 26 bases sitting between them. Per germline, CDR1 SSHAT and CDR2 FNYEAQ (reference sequence). The CDR3 DNA reads as TGTGCCAGCAGCTTAGCGCGTGCCGGGGGGAAGGACAATGACCTGAACACTGAAGCTTTCTTT. This encodes CASSLARAGGKDNDLNTEAFF.

This chain connects TRBV4-1 to TRBJ1-5; tentative D call: TRBD1 (5 bases). The germline V gene has CDR1 MGHRA and CDR2 YSYEKL. V lost 1 base and J lost 5, with 12 bases in between. This CDR3 comprises 15 residues. CDR3 sequence reads: CASSQGGLGDQPQHF. The CDR3 region has the DNA TGCGCCAGCAGCCAAGGGGGTTTAGGGGATCAGCCCCAGCATTTT.

V gene TRBV7-9 combines with J gene TRBJ1-6; 7 positions agree with TRBD1. CDR3 length equals 14 residues. From germline, CDR1 is SEHNR and CDR2 FQNEAQ (reference sequence). J was trimmed by 12 bases and V by 5 bases; bases with no gene match: 10. The DNA for the CDR3 is TGTGCCAGCAGCCCGCCAGGGGGGCTGGGACCCCTCCACTTT. This encodes CASSPPGGLGPLHF. The full variable domain, rest sourced from reference TRBV7-9 and TRBJ1-6, is DTGVSQNPRHKITKRGQNVTFRCDPISEHNRLYWYRQTLGQGPEFLTYFQNEAQLEKSRLLSDRFSAERPKGSFSTLEIQRTEQGDSAMYLCASSPPGGLGPLHFGNGTRLTVT.

CDR3 DNA sequence: TGTGCCAGCAGTTTAAATTCTGTCGATGGCTACACCTTC. Translation gives CASSLNSVDGYTF. The gene calls are TRBV27 and TRBJ1-2; D gene uncertain. The CDR3 totals 13 residues. Trimming removed 2 bases from V and 6 bases from J, with 10 bases in between. In germline, CDR1 is MNHEY, CDR2 SMNVEV (reference sequence).

V gene TRBV6-5 combines with J gene TRBJ1-1; the match to TRBD1 covers 7 bases. The CDR3 contains 13 residues. V trimming: 0 bases; J trimming: 5 bases; junction bases outside the gene matches: 0. CDR1 is MNHEY and CDR2 is SVGAGI in the germline V gene. The CDR3 bases are TGTGCCAGCAGTTACTCACAGGGGACTGAAGCTTTCTTT. Translation: CASSYSQGTEAFF.

The chain joins TRBV2 to TRBJ1-5; TRBD1 agrees at 7 bases. Losses at the gene ends were 5 bases for V and 6 bases for J; bases not matched to a gene: 10. The CDR3 consists of 15 residues. Germline V gene lookup returns CDR1 SNHLY and CDR2 FYNNEI. The DNA of the CDR3 is TGTGCCAGCAGTACGTTGGAGCCAGGGGGTCAGCCCCAGCATTTT. It yields the protein CASSTLEPGGQPQHF.

The chain recombines TRBV2 with TRBJ1-1; no reliable D call. Trimming removed 6 bases at V and 1 base at J, with 6 bases between. The CDR3 has 12 amino acids. From germline, CDR1 is SNHLY and CDR2 FYNNEI. CDR3 DNA: TGTGCCAGCAGCCCAGAGAACACTGAAGCTTTCTTT. Its protein product is CASSPENTEAFF.

V and J are TRBV6-2 or TRBV6-3 and TRBJ1-1; the match to TRBD1 covers 10 bases. Germline CDR1 and CDR2: MNHEY and SVGEGT. This CDR3 is 16 amino acids long. The J segment lost 6 bases and the V segment lost 6 bases, leaving 13 bases of the junction unmatched. The CDR3 here is CASSLYTGTGVSEAFF. In DNA, the CDR3 is TGTGCCAGCAGCCTTTATACCGGGACAGGGGTTTCTGAAGCTTTCTTT.

This chain connects TRBV7-9 to TRBJ2-3, with 8 bases lining up with TRBD1. J was trimmed by 2 bases and V by 4 bases; bases with no gene match: 2. Germline values: CDR1 SEHNR, CDR2 FQNEAQ (reference sequence). The CDR3 is 14 amino acids. The CDR3 loop reads CASSYRGYTDTQYF. CDR3 DNA: TGTGCCAGCAGCTACAGGGGGTACACAGATACGCAGTATTTT.

This clone was counted a few times. The chain is built from TRBV24-1 and TRBJ1-2, with TRBD1 identical over 7 bases. The germline V gene has CDR1 KGHDR and CDR2 SFDVKD. The CDR3 extends over 13 amino acids. After removal of 7 bases from V and 2 bases from J, the junction contained 3 bases not matched to a gene. CDR3 residues: CATSLTGNYGYTF. The CDR3 region has the DNA TGTGCCACCAGCTTGACAGGGAACTATGGCTACACCTTC.

This sequence joins TRBV4-1 and TRBJ1-3; D may be TRBD1 (6 bases). Germline loops: CDR1 MGHRA, CDR2 YSYEKL. V shed 0 bases and J shed 9 bases, with 18 bases lying between them. This CDR3 contains 16 residues. CDR3 region: CASSQDRRGKGSTIYF. In DNA form, the CDR3 reads TGCGCCAGCAGCCAAGATCGCAGGGGAAAAGGCAGCACCATATATTTT.

The chain is built from TRBV27 and TRBJ1-2, with 7 nucleotides matching TRBD1. From germline, CDR1 is MNHEY and CDR2 SMNVEV (reference sequence). Losses at the gene ends were 5 bases for V and 1 base for J; bases not matched to a gene: 13. This CDR3 has 17 amino acids. The CDR3 reads CASSDQLGGGGNYGYTF. In DNA form, the CDR3 reads TGTGCCAGCAGTGACCAGCTAGGAGGGGGCGGTAACTATGGCTACACCTTC.

The chain joins TRBV2 to TRBJ2-7, with 11 bases lining up with TRBD2. The CDR3 is 15 amino acids. Germline V gives CDR1 SNHLY, CDR2 FYNNEI. The trim removed 5 bases at V and 0 bases at J, leaving 3 bases unmatched. The CDR3 sequence: CASSLSGGGSYEQYF. In DNA form, the CDR3 reads TGTGCCAGCAGTCTTAGCGGGGGGGGCTCCTACGAGCAGTACTTC. The complete variable domain, with remaining parts taken from reference TRBV2 and TRBJ2-7, reads EPEVTQTPSHQVTQMGQEVILRCVPISNHLYFYWYRQILGQKVEFLVSFYNNEISEKSEIFDDQFSVERPDGSNFTLKIRSTKLEDSAMYFCASSLSGGGSYEQYFGPGTRLTVT.

V and J are TRBV6-5 and TRBJ2-3; D is unresolved. Germline-derived CDR1 and CDR2 are MNHEY and SVGAGI. The V end lost 7 bases, the J end lost 6 bases, and 14 bases lay between the germline ends. CDR3 length: 13 residues. In nucleotides, the CDR3 is TGTGCCAGCACCCTCTTAGCTTCGGATACGCAGTATTTT. Translating gives CASTLLASDTQYF.

Comment on this clone: Other DNA sequences in the same sample also yield this CDR3. The chain uses TRBV27 and TRBJ1-2, with D perhaps matching TRBD1 (5 bases). Germline CDR1 reads MNHEY; CDR2 reads SMNVEV (reference sequence). Deletions cut 2 bases from V and 2 bases from J, with 6 bases between. This CDR3 spans 13 amino acids. The CDR3 DNA follows: TGTGCCAGCAGTTTACAGGGAAACTATGGCTACACCTTC. This gives the protein CASSLQGNYGYTF.

This rearrangement joins TRBV3-1 (or the pseudogene TRBV3-2) to TRBJ2-7, with 11 bases aligning to TRBD1. This CDR3 is 17 amino acids long. The V segment lost 0 bases and the J segment 2 bases; nucleotides outside the gene matches: 6. CDR1 and CDR2 (germline): LGHDT, YNNKEL (reference sequence). The CDR3 loop reads CASSQDPGQGATYEQYF. CDR3 nucleotides: TGTGCCAGCAGCCAAGACCCCGGACAGGGGGCGACCTACGAGCAGTACTTC.

The V call is TRBV20-1, the J call TRBJ2-7; the match to TRBD2 covers 8 bases. The CDR3 spans 14 residues. Trimming at V came to 3 bases and at J to 3 bases, leaving 7 bases not matched to a gene. Looked up from germline, CDR1 is DFQATT and CDR2 is SNEGSKA (reference sequence). The CDR3 region has the DNA TGCAGTGCTAGTTCCGGGACTAGGGGCTACGAGCAGTACTTC. Protein: CSASSGTRGYEQYF.

The rearrangement links TRBV15 to TRBJ1-4, with 7 bases identical to TRBD1. Germline CDR1 and CDR2: LNHNV and YYDKDF (reference sequence). The CDR3 totals 17 residues. V shed 0 bases and J 8 bases; nucleotides not matched to a gene: 12. CDR3 nucleotide sequence: TGTGCCACCAGCAGAGATTTTGGCAGGGGGGAACGAGAAAAACTGTTTTTT. Translation: CATSRDFGRGEREKLFF.